The 8 T cell receptor beta chains below were found in one sample sequenced in a study of patients and donors after allogeneic stem cell transplantation. Via MiXCR, TCRdb re-called the RT-PCR reads, giving one row per CDR3 protein. This sample has 70,000 to 75,000 distinct CDR3 sequences, with more than 25% found just once. Sequenced material: blood, either unsorted or a sorted T cell fraction (not recorded which). The receptors come from a human donor who was either an allogeneic HSCT recipient or a stem cell or donor lymphocyte infusion donor (not recorded which). It is not recorded whose cells these are; they may come from a transplant donor.

There are a few counts of this clonotype. The V gene is TRBV28, the J gene TRBJ2-7; D is unresolved. Per germline, CDR1 MDHEN and CDR2 SYDVKM. The CDR3 has 10 residues. V lost 3 bases and J 9 bases, leaving 6 bases between the germline ends. CDR3 sequence: CASSLSPQYF. The CDR3 DNA reads TGTGCCAGCAGTTTGTCCCCGCAGTACTTC. The entire variable domain, with the rest obtained from reference TRBV28 and TRBJ2-7, is as follows: DVKVTQSSRYLVKRTGEKVFLECVQDMDHENMFWYRQDPGLGLRLIYFSYDVKMKEKGDIPEGYSVSREKKERFSLILESASTNQTSMYLCASSLSPQYFGPGTRLTVT.

This clonotype was seen more than once but under ten times. The CDR3 sequence is CAISADLAGENNEQFF. CDR3 sequence (DNA): TGTGCCATCAGTGCTGACCTAGCGGGGGAAAACAATGAGCAGTTCTTC. The chain is built from TRBV10-3 and TRBJ2-1, with TRBD2 matching 10 bases. Germline V gene data show CDR1 as ENHRY and CDR2 as SYGVKD. V gave up 4 bases and J gave up 5 bases; unmatched junction bases: 8. This CDR3 has 16 amino acids.

This clonotype is medium-sized within its sample. CDR3 in amino acids: CASSQTKYNEQFF. CDR3 bases: TGTGCCAGCTCACAGACCAAATACAATGAGCAGTTCTTC. The chain recombines TRBV18 with TRBJ2-1; D gene ambiguous. The CDR3 totals 13 residues. V was trimmed by 4 bases and J by 4 bases, leaving 8 bases between them. CDR1 KGHSH and CDR2 LQKENI come from the germline V gene. Drawing the rest from reference TRBV18 and TRBJ2-1, the complete variable domain is NAGVMQNPRHLVRRRGQEARLRCSPMKGHSHVYWYRQLPEEGLKFMVYLQKENIIDESGMPKERFSAEFPKEGPSILRIQQVVRGDSAAYFCASSQTKYNEQFFGPGTRLTVL.

V and J are TRBV9 and TRBJ1-1; the D is unclear. The CDR3 spans 13 residues. Trimming removed 0 bases from V and 3 bases from J, with 6 bases in between. Germline V CDR1 and CDR2: SGDLS, YYNGEE. The CDR3 DNA reads TGTGCCAGCAGCGTAGCCCCATACACTGAAGCTTTCTTT. It specifies CASSVAPYTEAFF.

There are a few counts of this clonotype. The CDR3: CASSQGPYLVSNYGYTF. DNA for the CDR3: TGTGCCAGCAGCCAGGGACCGTACTTGGTTAGTAACTATGGCTACACCTTC. The V and J genes are TRBV7-9 and TRBJ1-2; TRBD1 might be the D (5 bases). The germline CDR1 and CDR2 sequences are SEHNR and FQNEAQ (reference sequence). Trimming cost V 5 bases and J 1 base, with 20 bases left between them. The CDR3 sequence is 17 residues long.

The V and J genes are TRBV6-2 or TRBV6-3 and TRBJ2-2; D is undetermined. Germline V gene data show CDR1 as MNHEY and CDR2 as SVGEGT. V was pared by 6 bases and J by 5 bases, with 1 base between. This CDR3 spans 10 amino acids. Written as DNA, the CDR3 is TGTGCCAGCAGGACCGGGGAGCTGTTTTTT. It specifies CASRTGELFF.

This clonotype was counted only a few times. The chain links TRBV7-2 to TRBJ1-4, with TRBD1 matching 8 bases. This CDR3 spans 14 amino acids. Germline CDR1 is SGHTA and CDR2 is FQGNSA. J gave up 6 bases and V 5 bases, and 5 bases lay outside the gene matches. The CDR3 sequence is CASSRTGTHEKLFF. As DNA, the CDR3 is TGTGCCAGCAGCCGGACAGGGACTCATGAAAAACTGTTTTTT.

As for this clonotype: A much larger clone is a single base away; this may be a read error. V is TRBV27 and J is TRBJ2-7; no firm D call. Germline V CDR1 and CDR2: MNHEY, SMNVEV (reference sequence). V lost 6 bases, J lost 6 bases, and 9 bases lay in between. This CDR3 region has 11 residues. The CDR3 nucleotides are TGTGCCAGCAGCCAAGGGTCCGAGCAGTACTTC. Translation gives CASSQGSEQYF.